The rows below give T cell receptor beta chains drawn from one sample of a study of molecular identifiers for immune sequencing clone quantification. TCRdb reprocessed the PCR reads with MiXCR, giving one entry per CDR3 protein. The table includes 350,000 or so distinct CDR3 sequences, about a fifth detected once. The sequencing sample was made of naive CD8+ T cells from blood, with Jurkat cell RNA spiked in. These receptors all come from a human donor in good health. Some libraries in this study had Jurkat cell RNA spiked in. Each CDR3 is given with its conserved first and last residue. Each record gives: J gene, D gene, V gene, clone size, CDR3 DNA, CDR3 protein. D genes are given only for firm matches. Size is omitted from some rows. Given values are once, few, many or a class for expanded clones.

J gene: TRBJ2-7; D gene: TRBD1; V gene: TRBV7-9; clone size: many; CDR3 DNA: TGTGCCAGCAGCTCGACAGGGAACGCAGACGAGCAGTACTTC; CDR3 protein: CASSSTGNADEQYF
J gene: TRBJ1-1; D gene: -; V gene: TRBV4-1; clone size: many; CDR3 DNA: TGCGCCAGCAGCCAAGATCGATCGATCCCTGAAGCTTTCTTT; CDR3 protein: CASSQDRSIPEAFF
J gene: TRBJ1-5; D gene: -; V gene: TRBV4-1; clone size: -; CDR3 DNA: TGCGCCAGCAGCCAAGTCCCAACAGAGCCCCAGCATTTT; CDR3 protein: CASSQVPTEPQHF
J gene: TRBJ2-7; D gene: TRBD1; V gene: TRBV20-1; clone size: -; CDR3 DNA: TGCAGTGCTAGACAGACAGGGCATGACTACGAGCAGTACTTC; CDR3 protein: CSARQTGHDYEQYF
J gene: TRBJ1-5; D gene: -; V gene: TRBV27; clone size: many; CDR3 DNA: TGTGCCAGCAAACTAGTGGGAGCCAATCAGCCCCAGCATTTT; CDR3 protein: CASKLVGANQPQHF
J gene: TRBJ2-5; D gene: TRBD2; V gene: TRBV28; clone size: many; CDR3 DNA: TGTGCCAGCAGTTTACAAACTAGCGGGAGGGCCCAAGAGACCCAGTACTTC; CDR3 protein: CASSLQTSGRAQETQYF
J gene: TRBJ1-4; D gene: -; V gene: TRBV29-1; clone size: many; CDR3 DNA: TGCAGCGTTGGAGGGGGGGCAGGTCAGGAAAAACTGTTTTTT; CDR3 protein: CSVGGGAGQEKLFF
J gene: TRBJ2-2; D gene: -; V gene: TRBV29-1; clone size: many; CDR3 DNA: TGCAGCGTTGACCCTGGGGGAGGCACCGGGGAGCTGTTTTTT; CDR3 protein: CSVDPGGGTGELFF
J gene: TRBJ2-7; D gene: TRBD2; V gene: TRBV11-2; clone size: many; CDR3 DNA: TGTGCCAGCAGCCCACCGGGACTAGCAAGGTTCCTCTCCTACGAGCAGTACTTC; CDR3 protein: CASSPPGLARFLSYEQYF
J gene: TRBJ2-7; D gene: TRBD1; V gene: TRBV7-2; clone size: many; CDR3 DNA: TGTGCCAGCAGCCCATACCTAGGACAGGGGATTTCCTACGAGCAGTACTTC; CDR3 protein: CASSPYLGQGISYEQYF
J gene: TRBJ2-5; D gene: -; V gene: TRBV29-1; clone size: many; CDR3 DNA: TGCAGCGTTGATAGTCGGGACGGGGTTTTTCAAGAGACCCAGTACTTC; CDR3 protein: CSVDSRDGVFQETQYF
J gene: TRBJ2-3; D gene: -; V gene: TRBV7-8; clone size: many; CDR3 DNA: TGTGCCAGCAGCTTAGACCCGGGGGCGAGGATAGATACGCAGTATTTT; CDR3 protein: CASSLDPGARIDTQYF
J gene: TRBJ2-1; D gene: -; V gene: TRBV3-1; clone size: -; CDR3 DNA: TGTGCCAGCAGCCGGCGGGGTTACAATGAGCAGTTCTTC; CDR3 protein: CASSRRGYNEQFF
J gene: TRBJ2-2; D gene: -; V gene: TRBV19; clone size: many; CDR3 DNA: TGTGCCAGTAAGGCAGGGGTCCCCGGGGAGCTGTTTTTT; CDR3 protein: CASKAGVPGELFF
J gene: TRBJ2-2; D gene: TRBD1; V gene: TRBV7-9; clone size: many; CDR3 DNA: TGTGCCAGCGGAGTGGGGAGAGACAGGGCCCCGAACACCGGGGAGCTGTTTTTT; CDR3 protein: CASGVGRDRAPNTGELFF
J gene: TRBJ2-7; D gene: TRBD1; V gene: TRBV6-5; clone size: -; CDR3 DNA: TGTGCCAACAGTTTTGGGACAGGGGGATACGAGCAGTACTTC; CDR3 protein: CANSFGTGGYEQYF